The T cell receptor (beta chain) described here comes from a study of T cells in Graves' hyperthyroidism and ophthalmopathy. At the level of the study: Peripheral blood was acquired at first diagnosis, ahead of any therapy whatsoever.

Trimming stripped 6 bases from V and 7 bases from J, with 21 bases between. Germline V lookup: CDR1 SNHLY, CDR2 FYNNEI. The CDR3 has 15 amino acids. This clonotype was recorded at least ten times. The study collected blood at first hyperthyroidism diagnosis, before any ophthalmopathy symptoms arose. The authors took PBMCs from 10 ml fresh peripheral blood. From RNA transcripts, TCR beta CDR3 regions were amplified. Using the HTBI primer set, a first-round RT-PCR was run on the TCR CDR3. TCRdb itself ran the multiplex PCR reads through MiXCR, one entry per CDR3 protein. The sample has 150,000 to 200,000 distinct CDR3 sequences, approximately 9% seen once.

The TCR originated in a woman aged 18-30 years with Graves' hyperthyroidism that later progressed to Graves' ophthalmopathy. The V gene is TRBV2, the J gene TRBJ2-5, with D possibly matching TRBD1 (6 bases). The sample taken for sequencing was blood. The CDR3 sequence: CASSIKRTVLVTQYF. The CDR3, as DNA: TGTGCCAGCAGCATAAAACGGACAGTTCTGGTGACCCAGTACTTC.